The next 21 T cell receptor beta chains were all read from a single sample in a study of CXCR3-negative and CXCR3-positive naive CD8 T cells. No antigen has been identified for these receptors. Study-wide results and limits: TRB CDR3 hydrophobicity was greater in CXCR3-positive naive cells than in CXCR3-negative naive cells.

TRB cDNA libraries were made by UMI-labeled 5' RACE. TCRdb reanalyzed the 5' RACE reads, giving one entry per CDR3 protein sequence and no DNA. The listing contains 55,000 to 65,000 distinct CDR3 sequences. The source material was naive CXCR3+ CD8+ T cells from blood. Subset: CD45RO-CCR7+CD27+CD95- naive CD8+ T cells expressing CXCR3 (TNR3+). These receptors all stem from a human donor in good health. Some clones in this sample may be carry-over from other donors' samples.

The CDR3 here is CASSPWAGYGYTF. The gene calls are TRBV27 and TRBJ1-2; TCRdb's assignment of TRBD1 cannot be checked, as there is no DNA. Per the germline V gene, CDR1 is MNHEY and CDR2 is SMNVEV (reference sequence). CDR3 size: 13 residues.

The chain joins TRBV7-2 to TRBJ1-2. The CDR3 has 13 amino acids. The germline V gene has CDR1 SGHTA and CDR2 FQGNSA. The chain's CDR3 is CASSLSLMGGYTF.

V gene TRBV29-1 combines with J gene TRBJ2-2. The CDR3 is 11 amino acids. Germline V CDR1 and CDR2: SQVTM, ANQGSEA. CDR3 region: CSVFLTGELFF.

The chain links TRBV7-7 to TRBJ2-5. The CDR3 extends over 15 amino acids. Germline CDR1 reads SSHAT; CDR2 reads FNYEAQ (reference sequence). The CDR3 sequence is CASSEYHMGQETQYF. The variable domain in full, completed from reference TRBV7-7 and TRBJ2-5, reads GAGVSQSPRYKVTKRGQDVTLRCDPISSHATLYWYQQALGQGPEFLTYFNYEAQPDKSGLPSDRFSAERPEGSISTLTIQRTEQRDSAMYRCASSEYHMGQETQYFGPGTRLLVL.

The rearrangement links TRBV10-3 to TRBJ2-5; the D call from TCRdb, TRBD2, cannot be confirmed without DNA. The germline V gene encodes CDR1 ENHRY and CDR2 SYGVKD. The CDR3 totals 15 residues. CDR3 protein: CAISDSGGARETQYF.

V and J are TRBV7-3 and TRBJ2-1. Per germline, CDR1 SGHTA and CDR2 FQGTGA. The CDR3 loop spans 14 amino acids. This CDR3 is CASSLEQGLNEQFF. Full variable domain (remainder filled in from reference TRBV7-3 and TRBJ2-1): GAGVSQTPSNKVTEKGKYVELRCDPISGHTALYWYRQSLGQGPEFLIYFQGTGAADDSGLPNDRFFAVRPEGSVSTLKIQRTERGDSAVYLCASSLEQGLNEQFFGPGTRLTVL.

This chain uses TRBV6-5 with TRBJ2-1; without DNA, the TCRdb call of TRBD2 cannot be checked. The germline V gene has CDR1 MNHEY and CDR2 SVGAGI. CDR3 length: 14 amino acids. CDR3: CASNGAGGQNEQFF.

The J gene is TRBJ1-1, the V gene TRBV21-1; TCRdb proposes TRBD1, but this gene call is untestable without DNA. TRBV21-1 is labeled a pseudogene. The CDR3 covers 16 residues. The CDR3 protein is CASSRGRTGRDTEAFF.

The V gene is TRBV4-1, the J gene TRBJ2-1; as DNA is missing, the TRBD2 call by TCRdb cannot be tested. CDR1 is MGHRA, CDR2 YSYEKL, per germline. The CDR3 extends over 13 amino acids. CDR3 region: CASSHSGANEQFF.

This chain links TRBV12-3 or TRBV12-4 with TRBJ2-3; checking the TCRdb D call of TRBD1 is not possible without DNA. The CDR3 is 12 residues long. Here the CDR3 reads CAAGVGTDTQYF.

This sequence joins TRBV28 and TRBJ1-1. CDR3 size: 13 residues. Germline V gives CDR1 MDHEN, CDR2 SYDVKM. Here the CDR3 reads CASNRLFYTEAFF.

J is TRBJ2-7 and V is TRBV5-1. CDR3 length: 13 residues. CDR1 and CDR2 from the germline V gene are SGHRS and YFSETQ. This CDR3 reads CASSLSGAHEQYF.

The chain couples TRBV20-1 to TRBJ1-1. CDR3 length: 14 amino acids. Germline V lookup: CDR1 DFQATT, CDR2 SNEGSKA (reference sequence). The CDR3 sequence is CSVRNLAGGTEAFF.

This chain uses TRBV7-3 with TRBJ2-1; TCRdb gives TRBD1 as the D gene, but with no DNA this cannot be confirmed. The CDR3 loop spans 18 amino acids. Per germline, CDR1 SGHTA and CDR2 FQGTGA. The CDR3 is CASSLMGIGTGADNEQFF. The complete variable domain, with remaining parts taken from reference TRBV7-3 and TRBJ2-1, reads GAGVSQTPSNKVTEKGKYVELRCDPISGHTALYWYRQSLGQGPEFLIYFQGTGAADDSGLPNDRFFAVRPEGSVSTLKIQRTERGDSAVYLCASSLMGIGTGADNEQFFGPGTRLTVL.

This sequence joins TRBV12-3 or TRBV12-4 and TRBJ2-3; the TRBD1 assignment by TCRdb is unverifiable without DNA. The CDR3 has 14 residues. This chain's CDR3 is CASSRGARTDTQYF.

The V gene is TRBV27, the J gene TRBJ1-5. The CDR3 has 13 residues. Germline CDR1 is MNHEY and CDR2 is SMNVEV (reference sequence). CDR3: CASSLSSNQPQHF.

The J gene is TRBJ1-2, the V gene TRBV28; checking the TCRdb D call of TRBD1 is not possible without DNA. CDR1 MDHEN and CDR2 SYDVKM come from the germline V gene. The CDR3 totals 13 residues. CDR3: CASSRQGPYGYTF.

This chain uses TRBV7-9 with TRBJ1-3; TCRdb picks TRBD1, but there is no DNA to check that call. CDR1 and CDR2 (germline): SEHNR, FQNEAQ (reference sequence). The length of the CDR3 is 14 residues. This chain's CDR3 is CASSLAPQGNTIYF. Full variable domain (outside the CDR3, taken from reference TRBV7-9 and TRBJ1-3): DTGVSQNPRHKITKRGQNVTFRCDPISEHNRLYWYRQTLGQGPEFLTYFQNEAQLEKSRLLSDRFSAERPKGSFSTLEIQRTEQGDSAMYLCASSLAPQGNTIYFGEGSWLTVV.

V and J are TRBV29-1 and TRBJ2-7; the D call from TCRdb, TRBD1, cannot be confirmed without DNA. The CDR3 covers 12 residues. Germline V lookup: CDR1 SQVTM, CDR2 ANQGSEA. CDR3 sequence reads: CSAGQAAYEQYF.

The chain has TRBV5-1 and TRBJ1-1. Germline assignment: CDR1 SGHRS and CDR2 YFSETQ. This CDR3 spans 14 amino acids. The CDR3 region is CASELGAANTEAFF. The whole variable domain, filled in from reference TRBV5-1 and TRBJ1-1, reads KAGVTQTPRYLIKTRGQQVTLSCSPISGHRSVSWYQQTPGQGLQFLFEYFSETQRNKGNFPGRFSGRQFSNSRSEMNVSTLELGDSALYLCASELGAANTEAFFGQGTRLTVV.

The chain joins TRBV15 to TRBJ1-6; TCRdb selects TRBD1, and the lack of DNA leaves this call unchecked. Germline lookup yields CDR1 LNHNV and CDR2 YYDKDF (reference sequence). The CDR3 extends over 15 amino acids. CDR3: CATRDKSSYNSPLHF.